A single sample gave rise to the 17 T cell receptor beta chains below, sequenced in a study of blood T cell repertoires in COVID-19 (dated by TCRdb to 2020 to 2022). Preparation of the library involved the immunoSEQ multiplex PCR assay. Here the immuneACCESS table is served through TCRdb, limited to in-frame sequences with V and J called. Missing clones are a known gap in these copies; in checked studies unresolved V genes cover under half, and the rest lacks a known reason. This sample holds 150,000 or so clones; roughly 86% were observed only once. Jointly, the top ten make up about 15% of the sample. Material for sequencing was peripheral blood. The source is a human donor with acute or convalescent COVID-19. The donor label of this sample is uncertain.

V usage is TRBV23-1 and J usage is TRBJ1-4, with 9 positions matching TRBD1. TRBV23-1 is an ORF, and what it does is uncertain. CDR3 size: 18 residues. Unmatched junction bases numbered 9, after V lost 2 bases and J lost 2 bases. The CDR3 DNA sequence: TGCGCCAGCAGTCAAAAAGAACAGGGGGCTTACACTAATGAAAAACTGTTTTTT. Amino acids: CASSQKEQGAYTNEKLFF.

This rearrangement joins TRBV7-2 to TRBJ2-1, with 9 bases fitting TRBD2. CDR1 and CDR2 (germline): SGHTA, FQGNSA. The CDR3 contains 15 residues. With 4 bases clipped from V and 5 bases from J, the junction kept 6 bases outside the gene matches. Here the CDR3 reads CASSSNGGGDNEQFF. DNA of the CDR3: TGTGCCAGCAGCTCCAATGGCGGGGGGGACAATGAGCAGTTCTTC.

The rearrangement uses TRBV29-1 and TRBJ2-3, with 10 bases matching TRBD2. Trimming took 1 base from V and 5 from J; bases not matched to a gene: 6. The CDR3 contains 15 residues. Germline-derived CDR1 and CDR2 are SQVTM and ANQGSEA. CDR3 bases: TGCAGCGTTGAAGTCCGTAGCGGGGGGATAGATACGCAGTATTTT. This sequence encodes CSVEVRSGGIDTQYF.

The V and J genes are TRBV3-1 (or the pseudogene TRBV3-2) and TRBJ2-7, with no clear D. The CDR3 sequence is 12 residues long. Per the germline V gene, CDR1 is LGHDT and CDR2 is YNNKEL (reference sequence). The ends were cut back, 2 bases at V and 5 bases at J, with 7 bases in the middle. The CDR3 is CASSQLENEQYF. In nucleotides, the CDR3 is TGTGCCAGCAGCCAATTAGAGAACGAGCAGTACTTC.

This chain joins TRBV19 and TRBJ2-7; 9 bases line up with TRBD1. Germline CDR1 reads LNHDA; CDR2 reads SQIVND (reference sequence). This CDR3 comprises 15 residues. The ends lost 7 bases at V and 3 bases at J; junction bases unmatched: 10. CDR3 sequence (DNA): TGTGCCAGTACGGCCTCGGGACAGGGATTCTACGAGCAGTACTTC. It codes for CASTASGQGFYEQYF.

J is TRBJ1-1 and V is TRBV5-1, with 7 bases that match TRBD1. This CDR3 is built from 15 residues. V lost 4 bases to trimming and J lost 1 base; unmatched junction nucleotides: 7. CDR1 SGHRS and CDR2 YFSETQ come from the germline V gene. The CDR3 nucleotides read TGCGCCAGCAGCCTGTCGACAGGGAGGAACACTGAAGCTTTCTTT. Translated, it gives CASSLSTGRNTEAFF.

This chain links TRBV19 with TRBJ2-5; 7 positions match TRBD1. The J segment lost 1 base and the V segment lost 5 bases, leaving 7 bases of the junction unmatched. The CDR3 loop spans 15 amino acids. Germline values: CDR1 LNHDA, CDR2 SQIVND (reference sequence). The CDR3, as DNA: TGTGCCAGTAGTCGCAGGGGGTTCCCCCAAGAGACCCAGTACTTC. This translates into CASSRRGFPQETQYF. The full variable domain, in which reference TRBV19 and TRBJ2-5 provide the parts outside the CDR3, is DGGITQSPKYLFRKEGQNVTLSCEQNLNHDAMYWYRQDPGQGLRLIYYSQIVNDFQKGDIAEGYSVSREKKESFPLTVTSAQKNPTAFYLCASSRRGFPQETQYFGPGTRLLVL.

The rearrangement links TRBV3-1 (or the pseudogene TRBV3-2) to TRBJ2-7; 7 bases map to TRBD1. Germline lookup yields CDR1 LGHDT and CDR2 YNNKEL (reference sequence). The CDR3 is made up of 15 amino acids. V gave up 2 bases and J gave up 7 bases; unmatched junction bases: 11. CDR3 sequence: CASSQKDRAPTEQYF. In nucleotides, the CDR3 is TGTGCCAGCAGCCAAAAAGACAGGGCCCCTACGGAGCAGTACTTC.

The CDR3 loop is CSVTSQDRGFGELFF. The CDR3 bases are TGCAGCGTCACAAGCCAGGACAGGGGATTTGGGGAGCTGTTTTTT. The V and J genes are TRBV29-1 and TRBJ2-2; 9 bases fit TRBD1. This CDR3 is built from 15 residues. V lost 6 bases, J lost 8 bases, and 13 bases stayed unmatched. Germline V gene sequence: CDR1 SQVTM, CDR2 ANQGSEA.

This clone was seen once. The chain is built from TRBV5-1 and TRBJ1-6; no clear D gene. The CDR3 length is 13 residues. The germline gives CDR1 SGHRS, CDR2 YFSETQ. Trimming stripped 2 bases from V and 6 bases from J, with 6 bases between. This chain's CDR3 is CASSFNVNSPLHF. The CDR3 DNA is TGCGCCAGCAGCTTTAATGTTAATTCACCCCTCCACTTT.

This sequence joins TRBV7-9 and TRBJ2-2, with 10 nucleotides matching TRBD2. The CDR3 extends over 16 amino acids. Per the germline V gene, CDR1 is SEHNR and CDR2 is FQNEAQ (reference sequence). With 4 bases clipped from V and 0 bases from J, the junction kept 2 bases outside the gene matches. CDR3 in DNA: TGTGCCAGCAGCTCAGCGGGGGGGCCGAACACCGGGGAGCTGTTTTTT. Its translation: CASSSAGGPNTGELFF.

The genes are TRBV6-1 and TRBJ2-7, with 7 positions matching TRBD2. Unmatched junction bases numbered 13, after V lost 1 base and J lost 7 bases. CDR3 length: 16 residues. CDR1 MNHNS and CDR2 SASEGT come from the germline V gene. The CDR3 DNA is TGTGCCAGCAGTGAAGGGGCTGGGAGGGTATTCTTGGAGCAGTACTTC. Protein: CASSEGAGRVFLEQYF.

The V call is TRBV5-1, the J call TRBJ1-1, with a weak D call TRBD1 (5 bases). Germline values: CDR1 SGHRS, CDR2 YFSETQ. The CDR3 has 14 amino acids. V dropped 7 bases and J dropped 0 bases, with 13 bases sitting between them. CDR3: CASGAGSMNTEAFF. The CDR3 coding sequence is TGCGCCAGCGGGGCGGGGTCAATGAACACTGAAGCTTTCTTT.

The rearrangement links TRBV25-1 to TRBJ2-3; 11 bases match TRBD1. Trimming took 6 bases from V and 4 from J; bases not matched to a gene: 0. CDR3 length: 13 residues. Germline values: CDR1 MGHDK, CDR2 SYGVNS. This CDR3 reads CASRDRGPDTQYF. The CDR3 DNA is TGTGCCAGCAGGGACAGGGGGCCAGATACGCAGTATTTT.

This chain joins TRBV29-1 and TRBJ1-2, with 7 bases identical to TRBD1. Germline CDR1 reads SQVTM; CDR2 reads ANQGSEA. The CDR3 has 13 residues. Unmatched junction bases numbered 12, after V lost 6 bases and J lost 8 bases. The CDR3 DNA follows: TGCAGCGTCCGTTTCGACAGGGTGGGCGGCTACACCTTC. Its translation: CSVRFDRVGGYTF.

This chain uses TRBV5-1 with TRBJ2-7, with 7 positions matching TRBD1. Trimming took 6 bases from V and 1 from J; bases not matched to a gene: 13. CDR3 length: 16 residues. Germline values: CDR1 SGHRS, CDR2 YFSETQ. As DNA, the CDR3 is TGCGCCAGCAACTTACTGGGGACAGCGGCGTCCTACGAGCAGTACTTC. It encodes CASNLLGTAASYEQYF.

This clone was recorded only once. The V and J genes are TRBV7-2 and TRBJ1-1; D unresolved. Looked up from germline, CDR1 is SGHTA and CDR2 is FQGNSA. Trimming took 3 bases from V and 4 from J, leaving 3 bases between them. The CDR3 has 11 residues. For the CDR3, the DNA is TGTGCCAGCAGCTTCTTCACTGAAGCTTTCTTT. Translating gives CASSFFTEAFF.